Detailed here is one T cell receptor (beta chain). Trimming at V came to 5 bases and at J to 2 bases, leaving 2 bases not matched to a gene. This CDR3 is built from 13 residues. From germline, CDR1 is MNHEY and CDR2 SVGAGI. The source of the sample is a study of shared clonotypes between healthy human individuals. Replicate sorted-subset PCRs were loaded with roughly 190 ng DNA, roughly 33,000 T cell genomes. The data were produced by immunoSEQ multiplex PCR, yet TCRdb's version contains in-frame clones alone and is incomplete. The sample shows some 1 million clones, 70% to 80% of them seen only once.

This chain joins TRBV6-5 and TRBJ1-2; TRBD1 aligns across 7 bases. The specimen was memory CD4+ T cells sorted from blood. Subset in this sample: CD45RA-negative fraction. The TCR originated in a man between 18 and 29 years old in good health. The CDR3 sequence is CASSTGQNYGYTF. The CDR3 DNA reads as TGTGCCAGCAGTACGGGACAGAACTATGGCTACACCTTC.